Given below is one T cell receptor (beta chain) in context. Its antigen is not identified. PCR amplification relied on 60 Vbeta primers (plus 13 Jbeta primers). Only in-frame clones appear in the TCRdb table, and some are missing; sequencing was by immunoSEQ multiplex PCR. The sample shows approximately 180,000 clones, approximately 84% of them seen only once. The data belong to a study of cytomegalovirus exposure and HLA in healthy donors. Study outcomes and limitations: HLA alleles were associated with 18,000 or so TCR beta sequences in a later analysis at 0.05 false discovery rate.

The TCR sequence derives from a girl under three years old in good health and CMV-seronegative. What was sequenced was PBMCs.

CDR3 region: CASAPGGSNQPQHF. CDR3 nucleotide sequence: TGTGCCAGCGCCCCAGGGGGAAGCAATCAGCCCCAGCATTTT. The chain uses TRBV27 and TRBJ1-5; 7 nucleotides match TRBD1. The V gene's germline CDR1 is MNHEY and CDR2 SMNVEV (reference sequence). With V trimmed by 8 bases and J by 1 base, 5 bases remained unmatched. The CDR3 extends over 14 amino acids.